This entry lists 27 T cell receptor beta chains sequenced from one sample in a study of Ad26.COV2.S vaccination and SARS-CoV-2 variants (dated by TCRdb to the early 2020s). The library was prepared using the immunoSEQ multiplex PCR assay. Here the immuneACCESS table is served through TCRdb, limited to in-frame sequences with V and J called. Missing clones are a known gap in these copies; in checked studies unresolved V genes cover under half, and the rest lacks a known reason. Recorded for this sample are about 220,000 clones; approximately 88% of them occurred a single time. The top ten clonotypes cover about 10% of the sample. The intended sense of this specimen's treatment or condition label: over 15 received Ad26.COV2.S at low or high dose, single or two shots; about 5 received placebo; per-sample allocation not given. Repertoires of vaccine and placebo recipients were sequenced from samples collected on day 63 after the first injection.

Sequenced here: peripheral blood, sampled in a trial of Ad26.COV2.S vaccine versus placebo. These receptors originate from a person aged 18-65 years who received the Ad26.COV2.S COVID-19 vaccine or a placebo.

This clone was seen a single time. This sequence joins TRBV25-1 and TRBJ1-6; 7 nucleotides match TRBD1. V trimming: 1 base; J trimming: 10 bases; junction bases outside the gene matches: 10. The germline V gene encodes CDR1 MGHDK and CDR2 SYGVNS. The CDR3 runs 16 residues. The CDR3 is CASSESQGGVKSPLHF. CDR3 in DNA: TGTGCCAGCAGTGAATCTCAAGGGGGCGTCAAGTCACCCCTCCACTTT.

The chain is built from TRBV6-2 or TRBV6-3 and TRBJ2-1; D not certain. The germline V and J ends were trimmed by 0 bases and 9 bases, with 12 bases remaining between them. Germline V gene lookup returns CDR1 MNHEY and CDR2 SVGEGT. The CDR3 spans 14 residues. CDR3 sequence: CASSYSLLVGEQFF. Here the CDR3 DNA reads TGTGCCAGCAGTTACTCATTGCTGGTTGGTGAGCAGTTCTTC.

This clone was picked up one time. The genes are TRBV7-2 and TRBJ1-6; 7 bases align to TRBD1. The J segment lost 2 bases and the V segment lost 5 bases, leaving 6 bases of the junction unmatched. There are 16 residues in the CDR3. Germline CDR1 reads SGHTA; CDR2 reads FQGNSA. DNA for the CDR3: TGTGCCAGCAGCCCAGGGGGGGGCGCCTATAATTCACCCCTCCACTTT. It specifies CASSPGGGAYNSPLHF.

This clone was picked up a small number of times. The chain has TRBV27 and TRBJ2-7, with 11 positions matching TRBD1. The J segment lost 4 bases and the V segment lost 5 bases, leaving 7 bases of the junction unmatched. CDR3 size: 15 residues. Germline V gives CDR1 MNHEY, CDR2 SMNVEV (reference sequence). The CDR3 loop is CASSLRTGGGYEQYF. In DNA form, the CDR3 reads TGTGCCAGCAGTCTCAGGACAGGGGGCGGGTACGAGCAGTACTTC.

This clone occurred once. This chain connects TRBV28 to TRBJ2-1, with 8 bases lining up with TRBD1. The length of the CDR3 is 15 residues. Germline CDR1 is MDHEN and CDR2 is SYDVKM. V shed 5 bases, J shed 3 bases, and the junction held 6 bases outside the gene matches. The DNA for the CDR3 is TGTGCCAGCAGTAGCACAGGGGGAGGCTACAATGAGCAGTTCTTC. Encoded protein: CASSSTGGGYNEQFF.

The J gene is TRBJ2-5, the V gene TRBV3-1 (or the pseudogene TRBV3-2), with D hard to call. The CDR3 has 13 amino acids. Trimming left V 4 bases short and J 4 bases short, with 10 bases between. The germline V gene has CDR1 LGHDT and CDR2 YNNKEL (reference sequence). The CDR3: CASSRRGGETQYF. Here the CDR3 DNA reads TGTGCCAGCAGCCGCAGAGGCGGAGAGACCCAGTACTTC.

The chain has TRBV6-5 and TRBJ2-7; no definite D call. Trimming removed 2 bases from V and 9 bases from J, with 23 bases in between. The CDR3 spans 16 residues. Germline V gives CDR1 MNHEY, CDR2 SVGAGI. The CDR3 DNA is TGTGCCAGCAGTTACACGGACGGTCAGGTGGTTAGTGTGCAGTACTTC. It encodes CASSYTDGQVVSVQYF.

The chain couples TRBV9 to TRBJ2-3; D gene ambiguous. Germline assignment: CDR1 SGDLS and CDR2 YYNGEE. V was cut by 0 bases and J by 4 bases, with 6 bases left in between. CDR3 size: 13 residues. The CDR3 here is CASSVDGADTQYF. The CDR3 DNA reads TGTGCCAGCAGCGTAGATGGGGCAGATACGCAGTATTTT.

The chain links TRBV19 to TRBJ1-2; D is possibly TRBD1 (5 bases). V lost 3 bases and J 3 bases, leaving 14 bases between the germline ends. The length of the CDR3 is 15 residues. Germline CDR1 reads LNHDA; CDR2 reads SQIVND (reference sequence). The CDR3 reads CASSMGPRADYGYTF. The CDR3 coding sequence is TGTGCCAGTAGTATGGGACCGAGGGCGGACTATGGCTACACCTTC.

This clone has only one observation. In nucleotides, the CDR3 is TGTGCCAGCAGTGAACAAGAGGGGATTGAAGCTTTCTTT. Translating it yields CASSEQEGIEAFF. The rearrangement links TRBV6-1 to TRBJ1-1; maybe TRBD1 (5 bases). Trimming stripped 2 bases from V and 7 bases from J, with 11 bases between. The CDR3 consists of 13 residues. The germline gives CDR1 MNHNS, CDR2 SASEGT.

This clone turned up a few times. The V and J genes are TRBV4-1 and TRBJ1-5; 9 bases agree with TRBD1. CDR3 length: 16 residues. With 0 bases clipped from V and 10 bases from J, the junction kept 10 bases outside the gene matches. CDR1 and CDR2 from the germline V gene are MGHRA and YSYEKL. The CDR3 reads CASSQDPGQGRHPQHF. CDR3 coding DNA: TGCGCCAGCAGCCAAGATCCGGGACAGGGACGACATCCCCAGCATTTT.

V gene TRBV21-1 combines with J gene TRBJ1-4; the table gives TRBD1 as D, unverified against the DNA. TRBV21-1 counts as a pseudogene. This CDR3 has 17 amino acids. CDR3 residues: CASSFDRVRLANEKLFF. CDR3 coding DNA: TGTGCCAGCAGCTTCGACAGGGTCCGGCTTGCTAATGAAAAACTGTTTTTT.

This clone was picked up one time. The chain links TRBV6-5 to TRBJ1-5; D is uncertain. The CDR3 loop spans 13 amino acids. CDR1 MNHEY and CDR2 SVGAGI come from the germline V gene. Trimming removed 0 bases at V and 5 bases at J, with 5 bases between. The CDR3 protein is CASSYSWDQPQHF. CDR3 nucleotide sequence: TGTGCCAGCAGTTACTCGTGGGATCAGCCCCAGCATTTT.

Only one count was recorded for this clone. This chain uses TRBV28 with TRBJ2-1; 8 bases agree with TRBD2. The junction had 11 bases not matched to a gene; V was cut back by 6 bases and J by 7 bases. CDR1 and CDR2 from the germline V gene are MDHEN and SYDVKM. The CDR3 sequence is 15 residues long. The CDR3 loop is CASRGRSGSPNEQFF. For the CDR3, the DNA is TGTGCCAGCAGGGGGAGAAGCGGGAGTCCAAATGAGCAGTTCTTC.

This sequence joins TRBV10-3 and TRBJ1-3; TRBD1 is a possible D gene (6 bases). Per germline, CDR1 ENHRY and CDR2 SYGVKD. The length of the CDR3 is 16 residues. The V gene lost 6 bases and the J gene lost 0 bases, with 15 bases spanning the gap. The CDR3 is CAISRTETTSGNTIYF. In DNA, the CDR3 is TGTGCCATCAGCAGGACAGAGACGACCTCTGGAAACACCATATATTTT.

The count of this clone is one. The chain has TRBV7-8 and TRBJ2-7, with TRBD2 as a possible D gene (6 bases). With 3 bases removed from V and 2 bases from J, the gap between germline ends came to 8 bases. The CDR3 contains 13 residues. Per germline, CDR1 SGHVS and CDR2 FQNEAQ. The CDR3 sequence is CASSFRGTYEQYF. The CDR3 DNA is TGTGCCAGCAGCTTCCGGGGGACCTACGAGCAGTACTTC.

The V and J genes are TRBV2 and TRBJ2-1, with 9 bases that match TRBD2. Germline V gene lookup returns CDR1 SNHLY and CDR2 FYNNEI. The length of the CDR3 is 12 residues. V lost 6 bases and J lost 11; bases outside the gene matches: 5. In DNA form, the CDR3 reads TGTGCCAGCAGAGGGACTAGCACAAAGCAGTTCTTC. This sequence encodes CASRGTSTKQFF.

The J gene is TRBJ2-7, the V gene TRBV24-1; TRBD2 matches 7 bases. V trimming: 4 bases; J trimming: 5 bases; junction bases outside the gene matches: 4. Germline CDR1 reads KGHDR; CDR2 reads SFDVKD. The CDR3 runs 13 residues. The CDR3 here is CATSDLGGDEQYF. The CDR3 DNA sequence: TGTGCCACCAGTGACCTGGGGGGGGACGAGCAGTACTTC.

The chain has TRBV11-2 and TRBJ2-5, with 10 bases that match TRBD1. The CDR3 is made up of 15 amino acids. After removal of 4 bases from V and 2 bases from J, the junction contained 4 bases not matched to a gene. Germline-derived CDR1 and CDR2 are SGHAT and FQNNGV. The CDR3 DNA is TGTGCCAGCAGCTCAATGGACAGGGGGCAAGAGACCCAGTACTTC. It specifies CASSSMDRGQETQYF.

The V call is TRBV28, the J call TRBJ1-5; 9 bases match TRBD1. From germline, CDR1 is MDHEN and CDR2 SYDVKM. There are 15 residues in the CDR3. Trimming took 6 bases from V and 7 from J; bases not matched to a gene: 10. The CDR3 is CASRSPQGAGQPQHF. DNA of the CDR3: TGTGCCAGCAGGTCTCCACAGGGGGCAGGGCAGCCCCAGCATTTT.

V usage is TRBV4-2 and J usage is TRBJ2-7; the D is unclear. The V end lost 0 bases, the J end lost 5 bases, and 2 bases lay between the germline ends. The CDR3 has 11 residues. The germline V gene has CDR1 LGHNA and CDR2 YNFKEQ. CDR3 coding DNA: TGTGCCAGCAGCCAAGAGAACGAGCAGTACTTC. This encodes CASSQENEQYF.

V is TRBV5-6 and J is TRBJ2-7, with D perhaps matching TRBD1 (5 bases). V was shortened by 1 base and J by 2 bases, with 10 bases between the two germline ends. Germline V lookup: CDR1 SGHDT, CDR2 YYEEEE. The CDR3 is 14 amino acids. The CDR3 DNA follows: TGTGCCAGCAGCTTGACAGGAACAGCCTACGAGCAGTACTTC. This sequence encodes CASSLTGTAYEQYF.

The CDR3 loop is CASSTRQEKLFF. The CDR3 bases are TGTGCCAGCAGTACCCGACAGGAAAAACTGTTTTTT. This chain connects TRBV28 to TRBJ1-4; tentatively, D is TRBD1 (5 bases). Germline CDR1 MDHEN, CDR2 SYDVKM. The CDR3 loop spans 12 amino acids. The ends were cut back, 5 bases at V and 8 bases at J, with 9 bases in the middle.

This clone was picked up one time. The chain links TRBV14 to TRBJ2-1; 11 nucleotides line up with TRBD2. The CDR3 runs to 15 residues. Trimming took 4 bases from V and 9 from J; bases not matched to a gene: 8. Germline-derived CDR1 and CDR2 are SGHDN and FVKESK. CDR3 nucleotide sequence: TGTGCCAGCAGCCTGACTAGCGGGGTGACTTTTGAGCAGTTCTTC. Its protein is CASSLTSGVTFEQFF.

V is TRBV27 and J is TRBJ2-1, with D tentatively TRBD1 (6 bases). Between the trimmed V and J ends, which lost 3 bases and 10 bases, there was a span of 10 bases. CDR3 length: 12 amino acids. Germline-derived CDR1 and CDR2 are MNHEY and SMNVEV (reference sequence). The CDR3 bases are TGTGCCAGCAGTTTCCGTGGGACAGAGCAGTTCTTC. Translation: CASSFRGTEQFF.

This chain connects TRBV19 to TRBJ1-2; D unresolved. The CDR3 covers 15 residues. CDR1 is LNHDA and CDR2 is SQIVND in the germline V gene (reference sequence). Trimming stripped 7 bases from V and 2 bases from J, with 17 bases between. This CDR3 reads CASNPFNGLNYGYTF. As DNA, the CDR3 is TGTGCCAGTAATCCCTTTAATGGGTTGAACTATGGCTACACCTTC.

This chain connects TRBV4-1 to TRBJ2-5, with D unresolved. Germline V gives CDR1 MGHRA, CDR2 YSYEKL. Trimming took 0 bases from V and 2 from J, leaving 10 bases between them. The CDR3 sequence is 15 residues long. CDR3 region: CASSQERTEQETQYF. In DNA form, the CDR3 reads TGCGCCAGCAGCCAAGAGAGGACCGAACAAGAGACCCAGTACTTC.